The clone carrying this T cell receptor beta chain was seen a few times. This sample was taken from a study of T cells in Graves' hyperthyroidism and ophthalmopathy. Germline V gives CDR1 SGHTA, CDR2 FQGNSA. The trim removed 0 bases at V and 4 bases at J, leaving 19 bases unmatched. The CDR3 has 20 residues. The investigators amplified TCR beta CDR3 regions from RNA transcripts. First-round RT-PCR of the TCR CDR3 relied on the HTBI primer set. MiXCR, applied by TCRdb to the multiplex PCR reads, yields one record per CDR3 protein. This sample carries 500,000 to 750,000 distinct CDR3 sequences, approximately 14% of them seen once, and the ten largest clones take under 8%.

This TCR came from a woman aged 30 to 39 with Graves' hyperthyroidism. The rearrangement links TRBV7-2 to TRBJ2-3; 7 bases align to TRBD2. The sequenced material came from blood. CDR3 protein: CASSLAWGGSQVGFADTQYF. Here the CDR3 DNA reads TGTGCCAGCAGCTTAGCTTGGGGGGGTTCTCAGGTCGGTTTCGCAGATACGCAGTATTTT.